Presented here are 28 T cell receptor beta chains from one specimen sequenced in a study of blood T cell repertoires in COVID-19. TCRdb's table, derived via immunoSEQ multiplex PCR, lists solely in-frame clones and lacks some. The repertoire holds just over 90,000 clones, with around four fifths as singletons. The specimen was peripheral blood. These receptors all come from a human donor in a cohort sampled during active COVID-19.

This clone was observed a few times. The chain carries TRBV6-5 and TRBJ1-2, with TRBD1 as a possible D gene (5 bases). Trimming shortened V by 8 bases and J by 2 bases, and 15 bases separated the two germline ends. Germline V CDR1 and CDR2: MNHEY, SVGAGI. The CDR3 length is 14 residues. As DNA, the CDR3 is TGTGCCAGCGGGGGAGGGGATACGAACTATGGCTACACCTTC. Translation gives CASGGGDTNYGYTF.

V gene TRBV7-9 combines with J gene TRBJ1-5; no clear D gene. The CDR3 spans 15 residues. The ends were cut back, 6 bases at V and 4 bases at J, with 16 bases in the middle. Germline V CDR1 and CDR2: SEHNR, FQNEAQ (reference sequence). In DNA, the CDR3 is TGTGCCAGCAGTTGGGCCTTCGGGGATAATCAGCCCCAGCATTTT. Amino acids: CASSWAFGDNQPQHF.

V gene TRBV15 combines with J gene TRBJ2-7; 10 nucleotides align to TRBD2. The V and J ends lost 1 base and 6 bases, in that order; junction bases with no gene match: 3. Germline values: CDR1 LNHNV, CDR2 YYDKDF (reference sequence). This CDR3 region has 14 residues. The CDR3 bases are TGTGCCACCAGCAGAGCTAGCGGGAGTCCCGAGCAGTACTTC. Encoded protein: CATSRASGSPEQYF.

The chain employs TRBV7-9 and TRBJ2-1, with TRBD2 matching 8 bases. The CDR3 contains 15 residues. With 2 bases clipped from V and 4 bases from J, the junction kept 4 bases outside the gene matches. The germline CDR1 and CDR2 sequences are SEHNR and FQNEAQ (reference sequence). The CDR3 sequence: CASSLLLAAYNEQFF. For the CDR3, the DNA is TGTGCCAGCAGCTTATTACTAGCGGCGTACAATGAGCAGTTCTTC.

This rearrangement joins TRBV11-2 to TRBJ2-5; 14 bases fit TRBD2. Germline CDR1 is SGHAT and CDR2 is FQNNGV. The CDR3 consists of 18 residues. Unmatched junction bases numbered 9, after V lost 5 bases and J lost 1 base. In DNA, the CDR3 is TGTGCCAGCAGCCGCGGGACTAGCGGGGGAAGCATCCAAGAGACCCAGTACTTC. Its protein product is CASSRGTSGGSIQETQYF.

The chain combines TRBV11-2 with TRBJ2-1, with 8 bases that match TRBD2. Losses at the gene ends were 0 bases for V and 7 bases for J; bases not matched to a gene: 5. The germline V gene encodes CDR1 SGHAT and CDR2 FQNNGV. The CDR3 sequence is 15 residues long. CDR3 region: CASSLDLSGTNEQFF. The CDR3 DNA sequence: TGTGCCAGCAGCTTAGACCTTAGCGGGACGAATGAGCAGTTCTTC. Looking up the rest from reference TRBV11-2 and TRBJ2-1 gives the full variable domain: EAGVAQSPRYKIIEKRQSVAFWCNPISGHATLYWYQQILGQGPKLLIQFQNNGVVDDSQLPKDRFSAERLKGVDSTLKIQPAKLEDSAVYLCASSLDLSGTNEQFFGPGTRLTVL.

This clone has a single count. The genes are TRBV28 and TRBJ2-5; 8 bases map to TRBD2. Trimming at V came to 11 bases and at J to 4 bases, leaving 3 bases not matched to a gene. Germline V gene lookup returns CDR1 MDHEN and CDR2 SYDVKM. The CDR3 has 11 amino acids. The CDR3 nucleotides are TGTGCCTCGGGGGGGCTAGAGACCCAGTACTTC. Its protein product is CASGGLETQYF. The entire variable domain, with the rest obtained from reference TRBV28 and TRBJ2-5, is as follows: DVKVTQSSRYLVKRTGEKVFLECVQDMDHENMFWYRQDPGLGLRLIYFSYDVKMKEKGDIPEGYSVSREKKERFSLILESASTNQTSMYLCASGGLETQYFGPGTRLLVL.

The CDR3 protein is CASSLDGGTYNEQFF. In DNA, the CDR3 is TGCGCCAGCAGCTTGGATGGGGGCACCTACAATGAGCAGTTCTTC. The chain uses TRBV5-1 and TRBJ2-1; weak D call: TRBD1 (6 bases). CDR1 is SGHRS and CDR2 is YFSETQ in the germline V gene. Trimming shortened V by 0 bases and J by 2 bases, and 9 bases separated the two germline ends. The CDR3 length is 15 residues.

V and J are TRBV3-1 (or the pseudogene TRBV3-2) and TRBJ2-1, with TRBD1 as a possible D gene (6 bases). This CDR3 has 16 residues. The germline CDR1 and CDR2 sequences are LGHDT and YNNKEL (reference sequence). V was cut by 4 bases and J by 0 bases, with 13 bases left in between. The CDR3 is CASSPQGTLSYNEQFF. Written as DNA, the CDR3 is TGTGCCAGCAGCCCTCAGGGGACACTCTCCTACAATGAGCAGTTCTTC.

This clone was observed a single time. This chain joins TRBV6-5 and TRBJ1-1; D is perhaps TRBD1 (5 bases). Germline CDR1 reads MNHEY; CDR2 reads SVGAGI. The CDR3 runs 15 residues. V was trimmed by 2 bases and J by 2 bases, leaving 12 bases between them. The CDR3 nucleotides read TGTGCCAGCAGTTACAGTTGGGGGGGAAACACTGAAGCTTTCTTT. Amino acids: CASSYSWGGNTEAFF.

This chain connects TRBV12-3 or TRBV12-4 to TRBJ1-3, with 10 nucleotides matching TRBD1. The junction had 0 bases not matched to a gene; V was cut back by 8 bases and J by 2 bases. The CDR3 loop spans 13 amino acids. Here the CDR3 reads CASGTGAGNTIYF. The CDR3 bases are TGTGCCAGCGGGACAGGGGCTGGAAACACCATATATTTT.

CDR3 nucleotides: TGTGCCAGCAACAGCGGGGGGCGGTTATTAAGCAATGAGCAGTTCTTC. As protein: CASNSGGRLLSNEQFF. V is TRBV28 and J is TRBJ2-1; 9 bases fit TRBD2. Unmatched junction bases numbered 13, after V lost 7 bases and J lost 6 bases. The CDR3 loop spans 16 amino acids. Germline V CDR1 and CDR2: MDHEN, SYDVKM.

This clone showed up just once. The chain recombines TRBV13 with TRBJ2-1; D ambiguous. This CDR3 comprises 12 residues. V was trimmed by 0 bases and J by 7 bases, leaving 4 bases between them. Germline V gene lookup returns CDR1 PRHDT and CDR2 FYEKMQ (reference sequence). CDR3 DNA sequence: TGTGCCAGCAGCTTAGGGGAGAATGAGCAGTTCTTC. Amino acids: CASSLGENEQFF. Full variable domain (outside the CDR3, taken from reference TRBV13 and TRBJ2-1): AAGVIQSPRHLIKEKRETATLKCYPIPRHDTVYWYQQGPGQDPQFLISFYEKMQSDKGSIPDRFSAQQFSDYHSELNMSSLELGDSALYFCASSLGENEQFFGPGTRLTVL.

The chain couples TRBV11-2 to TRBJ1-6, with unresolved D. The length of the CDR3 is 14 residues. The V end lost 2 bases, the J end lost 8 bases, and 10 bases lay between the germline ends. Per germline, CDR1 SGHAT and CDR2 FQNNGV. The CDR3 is CASSLIQKDSPLHF. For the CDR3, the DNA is TGTGCCAGCAGCTTAATTCAGAAAGATTCACCCCTCCACTTT. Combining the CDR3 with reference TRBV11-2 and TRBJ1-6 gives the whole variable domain EAGVAQSPRYKIIEKRQSVAFWCNPISGHATLYWYQQILGQGPKLLIQFQNNGVVDDSQLPKDRFSAERLKGVDSTLKIQPAKLEDSAVYLCASSLIQKDSPLHFGNGTRLTVT.

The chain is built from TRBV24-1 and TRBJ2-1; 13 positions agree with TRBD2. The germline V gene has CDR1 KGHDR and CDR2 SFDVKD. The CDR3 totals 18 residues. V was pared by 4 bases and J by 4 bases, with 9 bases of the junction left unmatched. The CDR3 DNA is TGTGCCACCAGTGACTCGAGGACTAGCGGGGGTCAATACAATGAGCAGTTCTTC. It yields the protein CATSDSRTSGGQYNEQFF.

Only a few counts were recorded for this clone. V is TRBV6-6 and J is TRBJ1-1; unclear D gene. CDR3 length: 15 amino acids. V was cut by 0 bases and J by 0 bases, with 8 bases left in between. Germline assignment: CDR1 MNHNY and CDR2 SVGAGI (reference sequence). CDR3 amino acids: CASSYSDYMNTEAFF. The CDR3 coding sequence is TGTGCCAGCAGTTACTCAGATTACATGAACACTGAAGCTTTCTTT.

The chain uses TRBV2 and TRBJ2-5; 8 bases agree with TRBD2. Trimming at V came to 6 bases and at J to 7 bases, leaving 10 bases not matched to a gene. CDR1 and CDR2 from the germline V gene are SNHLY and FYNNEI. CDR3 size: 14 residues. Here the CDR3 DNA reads TGTGCCAGCAGGCTACTAGCGGAGGGAGGGACCCAGTACTTC. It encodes CASRLLAEGGTQYF.

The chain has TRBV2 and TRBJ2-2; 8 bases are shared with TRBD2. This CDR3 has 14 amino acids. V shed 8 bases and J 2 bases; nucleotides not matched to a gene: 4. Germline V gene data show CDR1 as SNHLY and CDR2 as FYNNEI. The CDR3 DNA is TGTGCCAGCTTAGCGGGACAAAACACCGGGGAGCTGTTTTTT. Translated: CASLAGQNTGELFF.

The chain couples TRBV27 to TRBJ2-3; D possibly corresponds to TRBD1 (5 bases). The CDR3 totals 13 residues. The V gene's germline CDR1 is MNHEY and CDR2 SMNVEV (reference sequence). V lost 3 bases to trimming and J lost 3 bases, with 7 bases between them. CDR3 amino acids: CASSLGLTDTQYF. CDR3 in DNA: TGTGCCAGCAGTTTGGGGCTTACAGATACGCAGTATTTT.

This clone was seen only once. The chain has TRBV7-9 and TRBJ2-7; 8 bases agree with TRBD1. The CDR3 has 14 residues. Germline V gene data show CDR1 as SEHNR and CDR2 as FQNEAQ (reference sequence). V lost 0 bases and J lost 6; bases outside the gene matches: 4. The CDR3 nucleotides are TGTGCCAGCAGCTTAGCCACAGGGGGTAGCGAGCAGTACTTC. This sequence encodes CASSLATGGSEQYF. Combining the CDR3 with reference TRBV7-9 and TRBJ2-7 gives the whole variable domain DTGVSQNPRHKITKRGQNVTFRCDPISEHNRLYWYRQTLGQGPEFLTYFQNEAQLEKSRLLSDRFSAERPKGSFSTLEIQRTEQGDSAMYLCASSLATGGSEQYFGPGTRLTVT.

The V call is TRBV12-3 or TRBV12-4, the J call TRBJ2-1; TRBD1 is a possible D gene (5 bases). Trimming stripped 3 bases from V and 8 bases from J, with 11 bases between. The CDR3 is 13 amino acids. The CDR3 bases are TGTGCCAGCAGTTTTAGGCAGGGCTATGAGCAGTTCTTC. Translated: CASSFRQGYEQFF.

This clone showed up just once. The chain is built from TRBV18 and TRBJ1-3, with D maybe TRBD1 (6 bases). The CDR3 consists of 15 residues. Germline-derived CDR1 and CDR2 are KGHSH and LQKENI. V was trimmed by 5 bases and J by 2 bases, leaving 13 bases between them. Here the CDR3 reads CASSIETGAGNTIYF. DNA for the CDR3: TGTGCCAGCTCAATTGAGACAGGAGCTGGAAACACCATATATTTT. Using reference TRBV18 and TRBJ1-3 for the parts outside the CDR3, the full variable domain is NAGVMQNPRHLVRRRGQEARLRCSPMKGHSHVYWYRQLPEEGLKFMVYLQKENIIDESGMPKERFSAEFPKEGPSILRIQQVVRGDSAAYFCASSIETGAGNTIYFGEGSWLTVV.

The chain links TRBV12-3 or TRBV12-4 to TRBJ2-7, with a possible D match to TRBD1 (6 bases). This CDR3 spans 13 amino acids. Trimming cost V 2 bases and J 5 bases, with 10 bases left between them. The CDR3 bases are TGTGCCAGCAGTTTATTACAGGGCAACGAGCAGTACTTC. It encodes CASSLLQGNEQYF.

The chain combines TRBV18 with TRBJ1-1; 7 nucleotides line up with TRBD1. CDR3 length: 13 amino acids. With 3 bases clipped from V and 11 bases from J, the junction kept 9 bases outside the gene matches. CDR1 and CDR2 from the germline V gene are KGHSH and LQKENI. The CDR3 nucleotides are TGTGCCAGCTCACCCGCCCAGACAGGGAACGCTTTCTTT. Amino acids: CASSPAQTGNAFF.

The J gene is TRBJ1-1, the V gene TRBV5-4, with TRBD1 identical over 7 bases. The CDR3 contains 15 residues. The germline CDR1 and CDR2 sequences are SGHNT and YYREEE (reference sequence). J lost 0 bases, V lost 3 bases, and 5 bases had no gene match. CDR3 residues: CASSSGQVMNTEAFF. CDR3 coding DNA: TGTGCCAGCAGCTCCGGACAGGTAATGAACACTGAAGCTTTCTTT.

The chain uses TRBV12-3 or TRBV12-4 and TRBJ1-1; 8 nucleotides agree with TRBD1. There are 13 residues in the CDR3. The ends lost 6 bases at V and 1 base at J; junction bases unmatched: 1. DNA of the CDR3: TGTGCCAGCAGCGACAGGGGGAACACTGAAGCTTTCTTT. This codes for CASSDRGNTEAFF.

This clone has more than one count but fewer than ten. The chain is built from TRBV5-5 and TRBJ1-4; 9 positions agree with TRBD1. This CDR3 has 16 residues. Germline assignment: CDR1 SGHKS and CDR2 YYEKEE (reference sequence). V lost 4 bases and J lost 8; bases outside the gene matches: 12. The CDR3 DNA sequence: TGTGCCAGCAGCACGGGACAGGGAGCCGTGGGCGAAAAACTGTTTTTT. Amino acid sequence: CASSTGQGAVGEKLFF.

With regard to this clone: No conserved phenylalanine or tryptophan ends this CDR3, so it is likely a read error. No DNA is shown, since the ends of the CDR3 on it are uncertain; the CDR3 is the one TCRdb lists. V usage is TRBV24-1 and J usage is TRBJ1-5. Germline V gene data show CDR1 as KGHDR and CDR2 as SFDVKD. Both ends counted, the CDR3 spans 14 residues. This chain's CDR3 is CATRHKTGGSFPLP.